The rows below give T cell receptor beta chains drawn from one sample of a study of OX40 agonist ivuxolimab in advanced cancers. Using immunoSEQ multiplex PCR, the repertoire was profiled, and TCRdb retains in-frame clones only, with some absent. The profile covers some 95,000 clones, with about 91% appearing a single time and roughly 0.5% taken by the ten largest. Sequenced material: CD4+ or CD8+ T cells sorted from blood, taken in a trial of the OX40 agonist ivuxolimab. The receptors here all came from an adult with an advanced solid tumor such as melanoma, head and neck, liver or kidney cancer. The CDR3 runs from the conserved cysteine through the conserved F or W.

>TRBV7-9
CASSLGSGRSNEQFF
>TRBV6-5
CASSYSRGSWGYTF
>TRBV19
CASRPGPRGEKLFF
>TRBV10-1
CASRQPSGNSYEQYF
>TRBV18
CASSPGLGTSGRNEQFF
>TRBV7-9
CASSFSHATGPQHF
>TRBV30
CAWSGGLGWDQPQHF
>TRBV19
CASSIVPDNTEAFF
>TRBV5-5
CASSTGSTGAYYGYTF
>TRBV2
CASRAGTFPYEQYF
>TRBV6-1
CASSSTVGAGELFF
>TRBV5-4
CASSWVDTGELFF
>TRBV18
CASSPSPGQSNQPQHF